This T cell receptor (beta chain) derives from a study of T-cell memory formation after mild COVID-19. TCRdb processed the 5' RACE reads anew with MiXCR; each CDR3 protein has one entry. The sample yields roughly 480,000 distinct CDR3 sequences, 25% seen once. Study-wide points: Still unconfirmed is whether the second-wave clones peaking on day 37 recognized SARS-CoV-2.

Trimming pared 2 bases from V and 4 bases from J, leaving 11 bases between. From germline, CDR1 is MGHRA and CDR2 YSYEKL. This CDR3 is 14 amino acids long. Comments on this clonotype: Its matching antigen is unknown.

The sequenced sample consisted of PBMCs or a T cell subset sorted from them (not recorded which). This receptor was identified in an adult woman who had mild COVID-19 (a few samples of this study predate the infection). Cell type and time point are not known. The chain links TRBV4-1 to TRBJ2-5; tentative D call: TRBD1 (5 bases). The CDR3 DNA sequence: TGCGCCAGCAGCCAATTACAGGTATCAGAGACCCAGTACTTC. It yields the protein CASSQLQVSETQYF.